The 17 T cell receptor beta chains listed next were all sequenced from one sample in a study of blood T cell repertoires in COVID-19 (dated by TCRdb to 2020 to 2022). Library preparation used the immunoSEQ multiplex PCR assay. This is the immuneACCESS table as TCRdb keeps it, with only in-frame sequences that have V and J called. A part of the clones is gone; compared with another copy, unresolved V genes explain less than half, and the rest is unexplained. This sample lists more than 95,000 clones; about 88% were detected once. 5% to 6.5% of the sample belongs to the ten largest clones. What was sequenced was peripheral blood. The receptors originated from a human donor in a cohort sampled during active COVID-19.

This clone was counted only a few times. The chain joins TRBV19 to TRBJ2-3; maybe TRBD2 (7 bases). V gave up 1 base and J gave up 6 bases, with 11 bases separating them. This CDR3 contains 14 residues. Germline CDR1 reads LNHDA; CDR2 reads SQIVND (reference sequence). DNA of the CDR3: TGTGCCAGTAGTATAGCGGGGGGCCTGGATACGCAGTATTTT. Amino acids: CASSIAGGLDTQYF.

V gene TRBV24-1 combines with J gene TRBJ2-2; D is perhaps TRBD1 (7 bases). CDR3 size: 15 residues. The V end was cut by 3 bases, the J end by 5 bases, with 12 bases between. From germline, CDR1 is KGHDR and CDR2 SFDVKD. The DNA for the CDR3 is TGTGCCACCAGTGATCGACAGGGAGGTACCGGGGAGCTGTTTTTT. Its translation is CATSDRQGGTGELFF.

The chain combines TRBV5-1 with TRBJ1-4; 9 nucleotides align to TRBD1. This CDR3 comprises 14 residues. The V and J ends lost 4 bases and 8 bases, in that order; junction bases with no gene match: 6. CDR1 and CDR2 (germline): SGHRS, YFSETQ. DNA of the CDR3: TGCGCCAGCAGCCTTGGACAGGGGAAAGAAAAACTGTTTTTT. Translated, it gives CASSLGQGKEKLFF.

V gene TRBV7-8 combines with J gene TRBJ2-1; the D is unclear. Germline V gene data show CDR1 as SGHVS and CDR2 as FQNEAQ. The V end was cut by 5 bases, the J end by 5 bases, with 13 bases between. The CDR3 runs 14 residues. In DNA, the CDR3 is TGTGCCAGCAGCGGAAAGGCGGTCAACAATGAGCAGTTCTTC. Protein sequence: CASSGKAVNNEQFF.

This rearrangement joins TRBV20-1 to TRBJ1-2; no reliable D call. The CDR3 has 11 residues. Trimming removed 5 bases from V and 7 bases from J, with 11 bases in between. Germline V gives CDR1 DFQATT, CDR2 SNEGSKA (reference sequence). DNA of the CDR3: TGCAGTGCTTGGCCCCCGGGTGGCTACACCTTC. Translation: CSAWPPGGYTF.

The chain employs TRBV11-2 and TRBJ1-2, with 7 bases fitting TRBD1. CDR1 is SGHAT, CDR2 FQNNGV, per germline. The J segment lost 4 bases and the V segment lost 4 bases, leaving 9 bases of the junction unmatched. CDR3 length equals 15 residues. The CDR3 spells CASSSRDSYPYGYTF. CDR3 DNA sequence: TGTGCCAGCAGCTCAAGGGACAGCTACCCCTATGGCTACACCTTC. The variable domain in full, with the rest retrieved from reference TRBV11-2 and TRBJ1-2, is EAGVAQSPRYKIIEKRQSVAFWCNPISGHATLYWYQQILGQGPKLLIQFQNNGVVDDSQLPKDRFSAERLKGVDSTLKIQPAKLEDSAVYLCASSSRDSYPYGYTFGSGTRLTVV.

The chain is built from TRBV30 and TRBJ2-2; no definite D call. The germline CDR1 and CDR2 sequences are GTSNPN and SVGIG (reference sequence). V was cut by 3 bases and J by 1 base, with 9 bases left in between. The length of the CDR3 is 14 residues. In DNA, the CDR3 is TGTGCCTGGAGGGAGTACTTGAACACCGGGGAGCTGTTTTTT. Translation gives CAWREYLNTGELFF.

The chain combines TRBV7-9 with TRBJ2-1; TRBD2 aligns across 9 bases. Germline values: CDR1 SEHNR, CDR2 FQNEAQ (reference sequence). The CDR3 loop spans 14 amino acids. J was trimmed by 5 bases and V by 2 bases; bases with no gene match: 1. The CDR3 reads CASSLSGRNNEQFF. The CDR3 DNA follows: TGTGCCAGCAGCTTAAGCGGGAGGAACAATGAGCAGTTCTTC.

This chain uses TRBV11-3 with TRBJ2-7, with 7 bases aligning to TRBD1. The J segment lost 2 bases and the V segment lost 1 base, leaving 17 bases of the junction unmatched. CDR1 and CDR2 from the germline V gene are SGHNT and YENEEA. This CDR3 is 19 amino acids long. The DNA of the CDR3 is TGTGCCAGCAGCTTAGTATTCCCGGTCTCGGGACAGACTACCTACGAGCAGTACTTC. The encoded protein is CASSLVFPVSGQTTYEQYF. Combining the CDR3 with reference TRBV11-3 and TRBJ2-7 gives the whole variable domain EAGVVQSPRYKIIEKKQPVAFWCNPISGHNTLYWYLQNLGQGPELLIRYENEEAVDDSQLPKDRFSAERLKGVDSTLKIQPAELGDSAVYLCASSLVFPVSGQTTYEQYFGPGTRLTVT.

The chain employs TRBV9 and TRBJ2-1; 8 bases agree with TRBD2. The CDR3 totals 16 residues. Germline trimming cut 0 bases from V and 4 bases from J; bases unmatched to any gene: 6. Germline V gene lookup returns CDR1 SGDLS and CDR2 YYNGEE. The DNA for the CDR3 is TGTGCCAGCAGCGTAGATATCAGCGGGGGTTACAATGAGCAGTTCTTC. This codes for CASSVDISGGYNEQFF.

The chain links TRBV27 to TRBJ2-7; tentative D call: TRBD1 (5 bases). The V end lost 4 bases, the J end lost 5 bases, and 18 bases lay between the germline ends. This CDR3 has 15 amino acids. Germline CDR1 reads MNHEY; CDR2 reads SMNVEV (reference sequence). CDR3 loop: CASSWGLLAPDEQYF. The CDR3 DNA reads TGTGCCAGCAGTTGGGGCTTATTAGCCCCTGACGAGCAGTACTTC.

The chain couples TRBV6-2 or TRBV6-3 to TRBJ2-1; unclear D gene. This CDR3 is built from 16 residues. Germline V CDR1 and CDR2: MNHEY, SVGEGT. V was cut by 4 bases and J by 0 bases, with 13 bases left in between. CDR3 bases: TGTGCCAGCAGTTTAGACATCCTGGGCTCCTACAATGAGCAGTTCTTC. Protein: CASSLDILGSYNEQFF.

This clone occurred a few times. This chain links TRBV7-8 with TRBJ1-5; 9 nucleotides agree with TRBD1. The germline CDR1 and CDR2 sequences are SGHVS and FQNEAQ. J was trimmed by 6 bases and V by 4 bases; bases with no gene match: 7. CDR3 length: 15 amino acids. CDR3 protein: CASSSGTGMVQPQHF. The CDR3 nucleotides are TGTGCCAGCAGCTCAGGGACAGGGATGGTTCAGCCCCAGCATTTT.

The rearrangement uses TRBV11-2 and TRBJ2-1, with D hard to call. The CDR3 consists of 13 residues. Germline V gene lookup returns CDR1 SGHAT and CDR2 FQNNGV. Trimming pared 4 bases from V and 6 bases from J, leaving 10 bases between. CDR3 sequence reads: CASSSATGNEQFF. The CDR3 DNA reads TGTGCCAGCAGCTCCGCGACTGGCAATGAGCAGTTCTTC.

J is TRBJ1-1 and V is TRBV7-9, with D maybe TRBD1 (6 bases). This CDR3 has 15 amino acids. Germline V gene lookup returns CDR1 SEHNR and CDR2 FQNEAQ (reference sequence). V lost 5 bases and J 4 bases, leaving 17 bases between the germline ends. Here the CDR3 reads CASSIGAGGPTEAFF. For the CDR3, the DNA is TGTGCCAGCAGCATTGGGGCGGGGGGGCCCACTGAAGCTTTCTTT.

This rearrangement joins TRBV7-9 to TRBJ2-7, with TRBD1 matching 9 bases. The V segment lost 4 bases and the J segment 3 bases; nucleotides outside the gene matches: 7. Germline V lookup: CDR1 SEHNR, CDR2 FQNEAQ (reference sequence). This CDR3 contains 15 residues. The CDR3: CASSSRQGEVYEQYF. CDR3 DNA: TGTGCCAGCAGCTCGCGACAGGGGGAAGTCTACGAGCAGTACTTC.

The rearrangement uses TRBV7-6 and TRBJ2-5, with D possibly being TRBD2 (6 bases). CDR3 length equals 17 residues. The ends were cut back, 2 bases at V and 4 bases at J, with 20 bases in the middle. Per germline, CDR1 SGHVS and CDR2 FNYEAQ. The CDR3 DNA reads as TGTGCCAGCAGCTTAATAGAGTCTAGCGTTTTCCGAGAGACCCAGTACTTC. Encoded protein: CASSLIESSVFRETQYF.